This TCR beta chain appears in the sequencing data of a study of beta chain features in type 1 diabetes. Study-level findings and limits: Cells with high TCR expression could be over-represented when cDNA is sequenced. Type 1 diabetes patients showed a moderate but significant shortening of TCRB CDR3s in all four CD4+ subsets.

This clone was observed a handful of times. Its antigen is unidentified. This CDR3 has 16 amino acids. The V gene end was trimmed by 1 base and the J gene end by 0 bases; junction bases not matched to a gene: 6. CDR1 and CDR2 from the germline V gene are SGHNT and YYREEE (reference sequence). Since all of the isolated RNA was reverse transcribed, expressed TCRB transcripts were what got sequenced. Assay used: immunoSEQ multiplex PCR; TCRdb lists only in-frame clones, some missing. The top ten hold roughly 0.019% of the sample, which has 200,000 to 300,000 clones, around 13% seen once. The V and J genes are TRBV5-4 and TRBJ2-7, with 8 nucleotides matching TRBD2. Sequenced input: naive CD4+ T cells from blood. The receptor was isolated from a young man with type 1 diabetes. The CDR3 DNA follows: TGTGCCAGCAGCTTGTACTCTAGCGGGTTCTCCTACGAGCAGTACTTC. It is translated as CASSLYSSGFSYEQYF.